This passage covers 20 T cell receptor beta chains from one sample sequenced in a study of blood T cell repertoires in COVID-19. Data came from immunoSEQ multiplex PCR; TCRdb stores just in-frame clones and leaves some out. The repertoire consists of 340,000 or so clones, with approximately 86% occurring once and the leading ten covering roughly 4.2%. The sample consisted of PBMCs or T cells enriched from blood (not recorded which). These receptor sequences come from a woman between 40 and 50 years old with acute COVID-19.

The sample holds one count of this clone. The chain has TRBV18 and TRBJ2-2, with D maybe TRBD1 (6 bases). The CDR3 is made up of 16 amino acids. V shed 3 bases and J shed 1 base, with 12 bases lying between them. Germline V lookup: CDR1 KGHSH, CDR2 LQKENI. The CDR3 is CASSPAGQMNTGELFF. The CDR3 DNA follows: TGTGCCAGCTCACCCGCCGGACAGATGAACACCGGGGAGCTGTTTTTT.

This clone appeared once. The chain recombines TRBV19 with TRBJ1-2, with D uncertain. The V end lost 8 bases, the J end lost 7 bases, and 26 bases lay between the germline ends. The CDR3 length is 16 residues. Germline loops: CDR1 LNHDA, CDR2 SQIVND (reference sequence). The CDR3 spells CASAVQWVTSAGGYTF. In DNA form, the CDR3 reads TGTGCCAGTGCTGTCCAATGGGTGACATCGGCCGGTGGCTACACCTTC.

This clone was counted a single time. The chain carries TRBV28 and TRBJ2-3; tentatively, D is TRBD2 (5 bases). The CDR3 consists of 13 residues. The V end lost 3 bases, the J end lost 4 bases, and 8 bases lay between the germline ends. Germline CDR1 is MDHEN and CDR2 is SYDVKM. This CDR3 is CASSLRVADTQYF. The CDR3 DNA follows: TGTGCCAGCAGTTTGCGGGTGGCAGATACGCAGTATTTT.

This chain uses TRBV4-2 with TRBJ2-5, with D possibly being TRBD2 (6 bases). Germline loops: CDR1 LGHNA, CDR2 YNFKEQ. V was trimmed by 0 bases and J by 5 bases, leaving 10 bases between them. CDR3 length: 14 residues. CDR3 loop: CASSQEGGFETQYF. For the CDR3, the DNA is TGTGCCAGCAGCCAAGAAGGAGGGTTCGAGACCCAGTACTTC.

The chain recombines TRBV6-4 with TRBJ1-6; 8 bases align to TRBD1. The CDR3 totals 20 residues. The trim removed 4 bases at V and 1 base at J, leaving 15 bases unmatched. CDR1 is MRHNA, CDR2 SNTAGT, per germline. The CDR3 reads CASSVDRTGTNRSYNSPLHF. Here the CDR3 DNA reads TGTGCCAGCAGTGTGGATAGGACAGGGACAAATCGGTCCTATAATTCACCCCTCCACTTT.

The gene calls are TRBV7-2 and TRBJ2-7; 9 bases match TRBD1. The CDR3 covers 15 residues. The V and J ends lost 5 bases and 3 bases, in that order; junction bases with no gene match: 8. Germline V gene sequence: CDR1 SGHTA, CDR2 FQGNSA. The CDR3 nucleotides read TGTGCCAGCAGCCTAGACAGGGGGAGTTTCTACGAGCAGTACTTC. Its protein product is CASSLDRGSFYEQYF.

CDR3 nucleotide sequence: TGCGCCAGCAGCCAAGATAGCGGCCCAGATACGCAGTATTTT. Amino acid sequence: CASSQDSGPDTQYF. This sequence joins TRBV4-1 and TRBJ2-3; D possibly corresponds to TRBD2 (6 bases). This CDR3 contains 14 residues. The germline gives CDR1 MGHRA, CDR2 YSYEKL. Trimming pared 0 bases from V and 4 bases from J, leaving 8 bases between.

This chain joins TRBV10-3 and TRBJ1-5, with D perhaps TRBD1 (5 bases). With 0 bases removed from V and 6 bases from J, the gap between germline ends came to 18 bases. Germline lookup yields CDR1 ENHRY and CDR2 SYGVKD. The CDR3 contains 17 residues. The CDR3 region has the DNA TGTGCCATCAGTGAGTCTCCGGCAGGGAACTCCGGTCAGCCCCAGCATTTT. This gives the protein CAISESPAGNSGQPQHF.

The chain carries TRBV27 and TRBJ1-5; no clear D. V was shortened by 4 bases and J by 8 bases, with 12 bases between the two germline ends. This CDR3 is built from 13 residues. From germline, CDR1 is MNHEY and CDR2 SMNVEV (reference sequence). CDR3 DNA sequence: TGTGCCAGCAGTTCGACTGAATGGGAGCCCCAGCATTTT. Amino acid sequence: CASSSTEWEPQHF.

CDR3 coding DNA: TGTGCCAGCAGCCCCACTCCCACAGGGATCGGCTACACCTTC. Translated: CASSPTPTGIGYTF. The gene calls are TRBV28 and TRBJ1-2, with D perhaps TRBD1 (6 bases). The V gene lost 6 bases and the J gene lost 8 bases, with 19 bases spanning the gap. The CDR3 consists of 14 residues. Per germline, CDR1 MDHEN and CDR2 SYDVKM.

J is TRBJ2-2 and V is TRBV24-1; TRBD2 matches at 9 bases. This CDR3 contains 17 residues. CDR1 and CDR2 from the germline V gene are KGHDR and SFDVKD. The ends lost 4 bases at V and 4 bases at J; junction bases unmatched: 9. The CDR3 DNA reads as TGTGCCACCAGTGACCTGGGACTAGCCGGGGGCACCGGGGAGCTGTTTTTT. Translated: CATSDLGLAGGTGELFF.

The chain has TRBV7-6 and TRBJ1-1; 8 bases map to TRBD1. The V gene's germline CDR1 is SGHVS and CDR2 FNYEAQ. The V and J ends lost 0 bases and 11 bases, in that order; junction bases with no gene match: 5. This CDR3 has 13 amino acids. The chain's CDR3 is CASSLAGQGGAFF. CDR3 in DNA: TGTGCCAGCAGCTTAGCTGGACAGGGTGGGGCTTTCTTT. Supplemented by reference TRBV7-6 and TRBJ1-1, the full variable domain reads GAGVSQSPRYKVTKRGQDVALRCDPISGHVSLYWYRQALGQGPEFLTYFNYEAQQDKSGLPNDRFSAERPEGSISTLTIQRTEQRDSAMYRCASSLAGQGGAFFGQGTRLTVV.

The CDR3 DNA is TGTGCCAGCAGGCCCCGCAGGGGAAACACTGAAGCTTTCTTT. Its translation: CASRPRRGNTEAFF. The chain uses TRBV27 and TRBJ1-1, with D maybe TRBD1 (6 bases). Germline V gene lookup returns CDR1 MNHEY and CDR2 SMNVEV (reference sequence). The CDR3 has 14 amino acids. Trimming cost V 6 bases and J 2 bases, with 13 bases left between them.

This chain connects TRBV2 to TRBJ2-1, with 9 bases identical to TRBD1. The germline CDR1 and CDR2 sequences are SNHLY and FYNNEI. The CDR3 loop spans 15 amino acids. V lost 5 bases to trimming and J lost 4 bases; unmatched junction nucleotides: 6. The CDR3: CASSTDRGAYNEQFF. CDR3 nucleotides: TGTGCCAGCAGTACGGACAGGGGCGCTTACAATGAGCAGTTCTTC.

The chain links TRBV28 to TRBJ1-3, with 8 bases lining up with TRBD1. The germline CDR1 and CDR2 sequences are MDHEN and SYDVKM. The CDR3 totals 13 residues. V shed 10 bases and J 0 bases; nucleotides not matched to a gene: 2. This CDR3 is CATTGGSGNTIYF. CDR3 coding DNA: TGTGCCACCACAGGGGGCTCTGGAAACACCATATATTTT. The variable domain in full, completed from reference TRBV28 and TRBJ1-3, reads DVKVTQSSRYLVKRTGEKVFLECVQDMDHENMFWYRQDPGLGLRLIYFSYDVKMKEKGDIPEGYSVSREKKERFSLILESASTNQTSMYLCATTGGSGNTIYFGEGSWLTVV.

CDR3 loop: CASSLGPGLAGVDTQYF. The CDR3 coding sequence is TGTGCCAGCTCTCTGGGACCGGGACTAGCGGGAGTTGATACGCAGTATTTT. V gene TRBV18 combines with J gene TRBJ2-3; 14 nucleotides match TRBD2. After removal of 6 bases from V and 6 bases from J, the junction contained 11 bases not matched to a gene. Germline CDR1 and CDR2: KGHSH and LQKENI. The CDR3 sequence is 17 residues long.

The gene calls are TRBV4-2 and TRBJ1-1; D is ambiguous. This CDR3 spans 13 amino acids. Germline-derived CDR1 and CDR2 are LGHNA and YNFKEQ. V gave up 7 bases and J gave up 4 bases, with 13 bases separating them. This CDR3 is CASTNSNPTEAFF. The CDR3 DNA sequence: TGTGCCAGCACGAACAGTAATCCCACTGAAGCTTTCTTT.

V usage is TRBV5-1 and J usage is TRBJ1-1, with a weak D call TRBD1 (5 bases). The CDR3 is 15 amino acids. CDR1 and CDR2 from the germline V gene are SGHRS and YFSETQ. V was clipped by 0 bases and J by 3 bases, with 12 bases between them. The CDR3 DNA reads as TGCGCCAGCAGCTTGGCGTCTCGGGGGGACACTGAAGCTTTCTTT. Encoded protein: CASSLASRGDTEAFF.

The rearrangement uses TRBV3-1 (or the pseudogene TRBV3-2) and TRBJ1-6; D unclear. The V and J ends lost 3 bases and 8 bases respectively, with 8 bases between them. CDR3 length: 13 amino acids. The germline CDR1 and CDR2 sequences are LGHDT and YNNKEL (reference sequence). CDR3 bases: TGTGCCAGCAGCCAGAACTCCTATTCACCCCTCCACTTT. It codes for CASSQNSYSPLHF.

CDR3 sequence: CASSLAPTGGYSYEQYF. The DNA of the CDR3 is TGCGCCAGCAGCTTGGCCCCGACAGGGGGCTATTCCTACGAGCAGTACTTC. The V gene is TRBV5-1, the J gene TRBJ2-7, with 10 bases aligning to TRBD1. The junction had 7 bases not matched to a gene; V was cut back by 0 bases and J by 1 base. Germline V gene lookup returns CDR1 SGHRS and CDR2 YFSETQ. The CDR3 covers 17 residues.